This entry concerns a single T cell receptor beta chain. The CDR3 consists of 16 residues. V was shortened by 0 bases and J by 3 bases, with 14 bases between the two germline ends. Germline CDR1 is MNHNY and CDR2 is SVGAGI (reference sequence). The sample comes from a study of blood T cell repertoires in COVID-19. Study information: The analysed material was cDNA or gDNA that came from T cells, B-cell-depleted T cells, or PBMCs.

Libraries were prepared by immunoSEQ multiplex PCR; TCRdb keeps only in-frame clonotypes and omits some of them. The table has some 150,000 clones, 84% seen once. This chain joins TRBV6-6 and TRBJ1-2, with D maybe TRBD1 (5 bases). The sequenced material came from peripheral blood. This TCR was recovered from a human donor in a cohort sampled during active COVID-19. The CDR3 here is CASSYSAPGPYYGYTF. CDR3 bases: TGTGCCAGCAGTTACTCAGCTCCAGGGCCCTACTATGGCTACACCTTC.